This TCR beta chain was documented in a study of post-analysis software for immune sequencing data. Background on the study: The disease courses covered relapsing-remitting, secondary progressive and progressive-relapsing multiple sclerosis. The study's findings and limits: Significantly lower normalized Chao1 diversity was seen in multiple sclerosis patients than in controls. Strong co-clustering by F measure was seen for same-batch samples. Roughly 5 TRBV segments (TRBV5-6, TRBV5-1 and TRBV20-1 among them) occurred more frequently in patients than in controls.

Notes on this clonotype: Antigen specificity is unknown.

Unique molecular identifiers were present in the TCR beta cDNA libraries. Researchers reported roughly 0.5 million cDNA molecules coming from approximately 1 to 10 million T cells. TCRdb used MiXCR to reprocess the PCR reads, holding one entry per CDR3 protein. The data show roughly 650,000 distinct CDR3 sequences, 55% to 60% seen once. V was trimmed by 0 bases and J by 7 bases, leaving 10 bases between them. This CDR3 has 13 amino acids. CDR1 is SQVTM, CDR2 ANQGSEA, per germline. The V call is TRBV29-1, the J call TRBJ1-5; no firm D call. This sequence originates from a girl aged 2 to 10 with multiple sclerosis. The sample taken for sequencing was blood. This CDR3 reads CSVEETRGQPQHF. CDR3 in DNA: TGCAGCGTTGAAGAGACCCGCGGGCAGCCCCAGCATTTT.